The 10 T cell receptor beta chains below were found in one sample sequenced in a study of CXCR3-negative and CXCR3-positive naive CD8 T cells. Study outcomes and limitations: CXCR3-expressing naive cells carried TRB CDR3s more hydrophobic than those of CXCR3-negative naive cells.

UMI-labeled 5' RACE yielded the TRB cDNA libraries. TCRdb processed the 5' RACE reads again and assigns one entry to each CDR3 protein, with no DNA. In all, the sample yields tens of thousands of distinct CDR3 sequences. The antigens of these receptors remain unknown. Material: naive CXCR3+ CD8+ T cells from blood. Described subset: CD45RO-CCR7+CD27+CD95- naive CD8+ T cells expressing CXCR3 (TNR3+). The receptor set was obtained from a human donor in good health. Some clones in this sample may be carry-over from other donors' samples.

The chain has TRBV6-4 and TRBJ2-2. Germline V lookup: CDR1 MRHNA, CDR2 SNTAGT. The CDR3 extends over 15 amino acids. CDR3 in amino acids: CASSESDQTTGELFF.

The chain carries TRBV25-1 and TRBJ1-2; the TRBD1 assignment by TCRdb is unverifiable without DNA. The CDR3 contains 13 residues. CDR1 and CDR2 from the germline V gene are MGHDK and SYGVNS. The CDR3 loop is CASTRTGSYGYTF.

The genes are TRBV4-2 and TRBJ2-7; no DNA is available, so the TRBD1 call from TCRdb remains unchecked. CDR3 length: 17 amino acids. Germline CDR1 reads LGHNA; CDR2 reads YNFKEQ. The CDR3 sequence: CASSQAGPQGASYEQYF.

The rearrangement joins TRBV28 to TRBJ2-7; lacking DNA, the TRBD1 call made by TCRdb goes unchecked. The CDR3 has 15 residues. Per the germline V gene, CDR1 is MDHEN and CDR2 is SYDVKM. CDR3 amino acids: CASRRDRGRGNEQYF.

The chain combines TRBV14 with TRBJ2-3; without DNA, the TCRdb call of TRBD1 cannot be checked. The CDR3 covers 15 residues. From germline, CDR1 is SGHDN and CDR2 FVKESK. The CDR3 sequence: CASSQERGSTDTQYF. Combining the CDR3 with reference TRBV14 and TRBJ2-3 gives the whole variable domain EAGVTQFPSHSVIEKGQTVTLRCDPISGHDNLYWYRRVMGKEIKFLLHFVKESKQDESGMPNNRFLAERTGGTYSTLKVQPAELEDSGVYFCASSQERGSTDTQYFGPGTRLTVL.

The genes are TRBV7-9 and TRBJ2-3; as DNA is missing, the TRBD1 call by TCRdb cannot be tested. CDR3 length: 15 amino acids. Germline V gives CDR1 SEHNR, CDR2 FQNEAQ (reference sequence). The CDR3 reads CASSPRGVSTDTQYF.

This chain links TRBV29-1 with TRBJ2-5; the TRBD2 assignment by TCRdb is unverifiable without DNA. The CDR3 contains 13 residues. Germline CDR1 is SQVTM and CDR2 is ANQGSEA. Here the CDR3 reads CSVRDWGEETQYF.

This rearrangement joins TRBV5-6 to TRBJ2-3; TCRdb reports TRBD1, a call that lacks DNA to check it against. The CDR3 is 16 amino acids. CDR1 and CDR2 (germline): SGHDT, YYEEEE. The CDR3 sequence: CASSWAGTGVTDTQYF.

The CDR3: CASKFRGMKAGELFF. The chain couples TRBV28 to TRBJ2-2; TCRdb's assignment of TRBD1 cannot be checked, as there is no DNA. The CDR3 covers 15 residues. Germline loops: CDR1 MDHEN, CDR2 SYDVKM.

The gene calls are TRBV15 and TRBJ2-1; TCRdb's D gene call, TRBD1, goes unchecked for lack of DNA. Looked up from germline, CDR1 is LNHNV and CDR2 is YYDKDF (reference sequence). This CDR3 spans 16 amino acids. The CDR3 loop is CATSTTRDRQDNEQFF.